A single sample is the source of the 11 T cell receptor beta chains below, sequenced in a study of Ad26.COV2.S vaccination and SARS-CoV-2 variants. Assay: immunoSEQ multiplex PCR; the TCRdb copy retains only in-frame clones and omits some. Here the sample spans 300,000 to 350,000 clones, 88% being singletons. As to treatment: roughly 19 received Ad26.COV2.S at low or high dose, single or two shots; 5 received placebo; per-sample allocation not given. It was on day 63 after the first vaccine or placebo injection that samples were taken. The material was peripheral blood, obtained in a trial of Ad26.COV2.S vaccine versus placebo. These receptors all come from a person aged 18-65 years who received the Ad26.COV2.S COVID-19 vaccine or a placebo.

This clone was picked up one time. CDR3 amino acids: CASSPDPYSYNEQFF. The CDR3 DNA reads as TGTGCCAGCAGTCCCGACCCTTACTCCTACAATGAGCAGTTCTTC. The rearrangement joins TRBV6-5 to TRBJ2-1; D uncertain. Germline V gene sequence: CDR1 MNHEY, CDR2 SVGAGI. The V gene lost 5 bases and the J gene lost 0 bases, with 11 bases spanning the gap. The CDR3 contains 15 residues.

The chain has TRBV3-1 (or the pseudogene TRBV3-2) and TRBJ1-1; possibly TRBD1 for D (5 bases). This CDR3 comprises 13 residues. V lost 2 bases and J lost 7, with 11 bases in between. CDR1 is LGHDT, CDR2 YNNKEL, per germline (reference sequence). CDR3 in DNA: TGTGCCAGCAGCCAAAAGGGGTCAGGTGAAGCTTTCTTT. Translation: CASSQKGSGEAFF.

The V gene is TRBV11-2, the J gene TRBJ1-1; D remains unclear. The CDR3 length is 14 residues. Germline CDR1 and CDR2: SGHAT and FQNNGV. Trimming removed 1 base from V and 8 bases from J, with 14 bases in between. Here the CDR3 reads CASSLVIKGLEAFF. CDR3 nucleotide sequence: TGTGCCAGCAGCTTAGTCATTAAAGGGTTAGAAGCTTTCTTT.

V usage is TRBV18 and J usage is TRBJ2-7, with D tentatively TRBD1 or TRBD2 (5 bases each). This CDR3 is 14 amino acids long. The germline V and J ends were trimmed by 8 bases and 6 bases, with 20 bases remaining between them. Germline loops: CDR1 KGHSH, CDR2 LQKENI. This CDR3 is CASATSGPPAEQYF. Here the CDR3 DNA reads TGTGCCAGCGCCACTTCGGGACCCCCGGCCGAGCAGTACTTC.

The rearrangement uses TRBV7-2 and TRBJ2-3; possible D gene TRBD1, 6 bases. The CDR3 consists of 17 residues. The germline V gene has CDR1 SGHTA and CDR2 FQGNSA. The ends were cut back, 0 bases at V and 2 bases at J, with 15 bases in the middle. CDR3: CASSLASGTLFTDTQYF. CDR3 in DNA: TGTGCCAGCAGCTTAGCGTCCGGGACACTTTTCACAGATACGCAGTATTTT.

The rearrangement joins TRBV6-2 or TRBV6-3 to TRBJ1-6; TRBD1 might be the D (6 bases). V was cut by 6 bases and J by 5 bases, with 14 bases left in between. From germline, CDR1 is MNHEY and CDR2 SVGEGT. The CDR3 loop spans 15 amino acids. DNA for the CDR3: TGTGCCAGCAGCCTATACAGGGTGAATAATTCACCCCTCCACTTT. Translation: CASSLYRVNNSPLHF.

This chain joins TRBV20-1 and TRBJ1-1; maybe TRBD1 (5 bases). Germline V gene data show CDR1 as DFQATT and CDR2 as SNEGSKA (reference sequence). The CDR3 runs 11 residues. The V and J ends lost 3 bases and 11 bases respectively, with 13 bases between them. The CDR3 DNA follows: TGCAGTGCTAGGACGGGGGATCTGGCTTTCTTT. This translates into CSARTGDLAFF.

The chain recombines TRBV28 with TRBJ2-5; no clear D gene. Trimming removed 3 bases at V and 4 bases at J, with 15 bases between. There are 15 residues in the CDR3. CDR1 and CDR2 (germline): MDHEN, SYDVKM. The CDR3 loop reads CASSFAARVAETQYF. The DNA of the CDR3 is TGTGCCAGCAGTTTCGCCGCGCGAGTGGCAGAGACCCAGTACTTC.

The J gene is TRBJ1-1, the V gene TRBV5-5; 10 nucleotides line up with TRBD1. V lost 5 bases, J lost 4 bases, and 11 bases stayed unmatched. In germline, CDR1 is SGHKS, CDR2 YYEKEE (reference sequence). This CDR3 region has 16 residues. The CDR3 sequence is CASRDDRGRGVTEAFF. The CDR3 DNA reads TGTGCCAGCAGGGATGACAGGGGGCGCGGGGTCACTGAAGCTTTCTTT.

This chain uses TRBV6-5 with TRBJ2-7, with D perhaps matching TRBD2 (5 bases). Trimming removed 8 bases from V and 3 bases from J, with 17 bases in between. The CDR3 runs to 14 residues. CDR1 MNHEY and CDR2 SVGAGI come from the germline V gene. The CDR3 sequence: CASSRERDFYEQYF. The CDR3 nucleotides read TGTGCCAGCTCACGGGAAAGGGATTTCTACGAGCAGTACTTC.

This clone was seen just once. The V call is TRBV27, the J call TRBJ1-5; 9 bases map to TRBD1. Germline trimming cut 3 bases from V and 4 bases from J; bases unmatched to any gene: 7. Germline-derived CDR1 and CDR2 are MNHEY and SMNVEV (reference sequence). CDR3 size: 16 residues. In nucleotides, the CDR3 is TGTGCCAGCAGTTTCGCCCGGGACAGGGTTAATCAGCCCCAGCATTTT. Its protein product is CASSFARDRVNQPQHF.